This TCR beta chain was sequenced for a study of T cell repertoires in cytomegalovirus infection. Concerning this clonotype itself: The target antigen is unknown.

TCRdb passed the reads through MiXCR, listing each CDR3 protein once. The repertoire holds approximately 300,000 distinct CDR3 sequences, with about 27% as singletons. The CDR3 extends over 13 amino acids. Looked up from germline, CDR1 is SGHAT and CDR2 is FQNNGV. V was cut by 5 bases and J by 3 bases, with 10 bases left in between. V usage is TRBV11-2 and J usage is TRBJ1-1; D call uncertain. This receptor was obtained from a human donor in good health (CMV status not recorded). Some clones in this sample may be carry-over from other donors' samples. This specimen consisted of cultured PBMCs, obtained from culture after CMV antigen stimulation. The CDR3 DNA follows: TGTGCCAGCAGCCCCCTGCCCCACACTGAAGCTTTCTTT. It is translated as CASSPLPHTEAFF.